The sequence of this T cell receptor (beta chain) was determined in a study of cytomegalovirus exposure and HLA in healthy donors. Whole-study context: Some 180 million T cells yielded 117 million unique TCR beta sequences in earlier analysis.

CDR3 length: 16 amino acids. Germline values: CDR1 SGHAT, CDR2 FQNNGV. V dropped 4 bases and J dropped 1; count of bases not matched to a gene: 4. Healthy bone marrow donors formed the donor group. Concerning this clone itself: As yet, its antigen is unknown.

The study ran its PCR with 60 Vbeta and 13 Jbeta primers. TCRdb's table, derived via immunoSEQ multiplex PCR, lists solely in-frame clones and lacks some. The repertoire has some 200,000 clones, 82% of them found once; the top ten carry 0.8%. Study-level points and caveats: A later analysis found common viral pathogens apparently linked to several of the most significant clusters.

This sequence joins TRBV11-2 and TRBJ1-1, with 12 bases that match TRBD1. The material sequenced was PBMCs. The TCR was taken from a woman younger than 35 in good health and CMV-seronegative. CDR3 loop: CASSSGTGGGNTEAFF. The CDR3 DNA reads TGTGCCAGCAGCTCCGGGACAGGGGGCGGGAACACTGAAGCTTTCTTT.